These 17 T cell receptor beta chains share one sample of origin, sequenced in a study of blood T cell repertoires in COVID-19. Clones were sequenced by immunoSEQ multiplex PCR, and TCRdb holds only the in-frame ones, with some missing. Here the sample spans around 150,000 clones, about 88% being singletons. The specimen was peripheral blood. These receptors all stem from a man aged 18 to 29 with acute or convalescent COVID-19.

The chain has TRBV2 and TRBJ2-1, with 8 bases identical to TRBD2. This CDR3 is built from 15 residues. The V and J ends lost 5 bases and 6 bases, in that order; junction bases with no gene match: 9. CDR1 SNHLY and CDR2 FYNNEI come from the germline V gene. CDR3 DNA sequence: TGTGCCAGCAGTTCCGGGACTAGTGGTGTCAATGAGCAGTTCTTC. Translating gives CASSSGTSGVNEQFF.

The V gene is TRBV7-9, the J gene TRBJ1-2, with D possibly being TRBD1 (6 bases). V was shortened by 5 bases and J by 4 bases, with 17 bases between the two germline ends. The V gene's germline CDR1 is SEHNR and CDR2 FQNEAQ (reference sequence). The CDR3 extends over 15 amino acids. The CDR3 DNA reads TGTGCCAGCAGCGTCACCCGGGACACTCCCTATGGCTACACCTTC. Translating gives CASSVTRDTPYGYTF.

The rearrangement links TRBV30 to TRBJ2-7; 8 nucleotides line up with TRBD1. The V and J ends lost 3 bases and 5 bases, in that order; junction bases with no gene match: 6. The CDR3 is 13 amino acids. Germline V lookup: CDR1 GTSNPN, CDR2 SVGIG (reference sequence). Written as DNA, the CDR3 is TGTGCCTGGAGCAAACAGGGGGTCAACGAGCAGTACTTC. It translates to CAWSKQGVNEQYF.

For this clone: In the same sample, other DNA sequences code for this CDR3. The chain joins TRBV6-1 to TRBJ1-6; D not certain. V lost 0 bases and J lost 7, with 16 bases in between. In germline, CDR1 is MNHNS, CDR2 SASEGT. The CDR3 contains 17 residues. CDR3 region: CASSEAGRGRGNSPLHF. CDR3 bases: TGTGCCAGCAGTGAAGCAGGGCGAGGGCGCGGGAATTCACCCCTCCACTTT.

The gene calls are TRBV7-6 and TRBJ2-1; D ambiguous. Germline V gene data show CDR1 as SGHVS and CDR2 as FNYEAQ. The CDR3 totals 15 residues. Trimming shortened V by 2 bases and J by 0 bases, and 8 bases separated the two germline ends. For the CDR3, the DNA is TGTGCCAGCAGCTTAACGGTGAGCTCCTACAATGAGCAGTTCTTC. It is translated as CASSLTVSSYNEQFF. The full variable domain, completed using reference TRBV7-6 and TRBJ2-1, is GAGVSQSPRYKVTKRGQDVALRCDPISGHVSLYWYRQALGQGPEFLTYFNYEAQQDKSGLPNDRFSAERPEGSISTLTIQRTEQRDSAMYRCASSLTVSSYNEQFFGPGTRLTVL.

The table lists this clone with a count of one. The chain employs TRBV7-9 and TRBJ2-5; tentative D call: TRBD1 (5 bases). CDR1 is SEHNR, CDR2 FQNEAQ, per germline (reference sequence). This CDR3 comprises 15 residues. The ends were cut back, 3 bases at V and 5 bases at J, with 16 bases in the middle. CDR3 DNA: TGTGCCAGCAGCTTTGGGCCAGGGTATGGGGAGACCCAGTACTTC. Amino acids: CASSFGPGYGETQYF.

V is TRBV10-2 and J is TRBJ2-5, with D possibly TRBD1 on 6 matching bases. The CDR3 spans 13 residues. V lost 7 bases and J 4 bases, leaving 13 bases between the germline ends. Germline assignment: CDR1 WSHSY and CDR2 SAAADI. CDR3 amino acids: CASTSRGRETQYF. The DNA for the CDR3 is TGCGCCAGCACATCCAGGGGAAGAGAGACCCAGTACTTC.

The DNA of the CDR3 is TGTGCCAGTGGGACAGGGCCCTCCTACGAGCAGTACTTC. Its protein is CASGTGPSYEQYF. The chain is built from TRBV19 and TRBJ2-7; 9 bases are shared with TRBD1. Germline loops: CDR1 LNHDA, CDR2 SQIVND (reference sequence). The CDR3 consists of 13 residues. The V and J ends lost 8 bases and 0 bases, in that order; junction bases with no gene match: 2.

This rearrangement joins TRBV30 to TRBJ1-1; perhaps TRBD1 as D (5 bases). CDR1 and CDR2 from the germline V gene are GTSNPN and SVGIG (reference sequence). V lost 1 base and J lost 0, with 9 bases in between. CDR3 length equals 14 residues. Written as DNA, the CDR3 is TGTGCCTGGAGTGCCCTGACAGTGAACACTGAAGCTTTCTTT. Its protein is CAWSALTVNTEAFF.

The CDR3 protein is CASSQQGVYSYEQYF. Here the CDR3 DNA reads TGTGCCAGCAGCCAACAGGGAGTGTACTCCTACGAGCAGTACTTC. V is TRBV11-1 and J is TRBJ2-7; tentative D call: TRBD1 (6 bases). The CDR3 contains 15 residues. CDR1 is SGHAT, CDR2 FQDESV, per germline (reference sequence). Trimming took 5 bases from V and 0 from J, leaving 14 bases between them.

V usage is TRBV6-5 and J usage is TRBJ1-2; D uncertain. Germline loops: CDR1 MNHEY, CDR2 SVGAGI. The CDR3 sequence is 14 residues long. V gave up 3 bases and J gave up 9 bases, with 17 bases separating them. The CDR3 region is CASSYFQAYGSYTF. The CDR3 DNA follows: TGTGCCAGCAGTTATTTCCAGGCATATGGAAGCTACACCTTC.

V gene TRBV7-8 combines with J gene TRBJ2-1; TRBD2 matches 10 bases. This CDR3 is built from 17 residues. Germline V CDR1 and CDR2: SGHVS, FQNEAQ. The trim removed 3 bases at V and 9 bases at J, leaving 14 bases unmatched. The CDR3 DNA follows: TGTGCCAGCAGCTTGGTAGCGGGGGGCTCTTATAACGGTGAGCAGTTCTTC. Its protein product is CASSLVAGGSYNGEQFF.

This clone was observed once. The chain carries TRBV3-1 (or the pseudogene TRBV3-2) and TRBJ1-1; D perhaps matches TRBD1 (5 bases). Germline loops: CDR1 LGHDT, CDR2 YNNKEL (reference sequence). The V and J ends lost 4 bases and 3 bases respectively, with 12 bases between them. The CDR3 is 14 residues long. CDR3 amino acids: CASSLTGPHTEAFF. The CDR3 DNA is TGTGCCAGCAGCCTTACAGGACCCCACACTGAAGCTTTCTTT.

The rearrangement joins TRBV6-5 to TRBJ1-6; possible D gene TRBD1, 6 bases. V was clipped by 5 bases and J by 7 bases, with 12 bases between them. The CDR3 is 14 amino acids. Per the germline V gene, CDR1 is MNHEY and CDR2 is SVGAGI. CDR3 nucleotides: TGTGCCAGCAGTATACAGGGAGAAAATTCACCCCTCCACTTT. Translated, it gives CASSIQGENSPLHF.

This chain joins TRBV7-3 and TRBJ1-5, with 7 positions matching TRBD1. The CDR3 extends over 15 amino acids. The germline gives CDR1 SGHTA, CDR2 FQGTGA. With 1 base clipped from V and 3 bases from J, the junction kept 3 bases outside the gene matches. As DNA, the CDR3 is TGTGCCAGCAGCTTAAAAGGGACAGACAATCAGCCCCAGCATTTT. Translated: CASSLKGTDNQPQHF.

The chain is built from TRBV20-1 and TRBJ1-2; D not resolved. V was clipped by 6 bases and J by 5 bases, with 7 bases between them. The CDR3 has 10 amino acids. Per the germline V gene, CDR1 is DFQATT and CDR2 is SNEGSKA (reference sequence). CDR3 coding DNA: TGCAGTGCGCGGAGTTATGGCTACACCTTC. Translated: CSARSYGYTF.

The chain uses TRBV6-5 and TRBJ2-5; 10 bases map to TRBD2. Germline V gene sequence: CDR1 MNHEY, CDR2 SVGAGI. The CDR3 covers 15 residues. The J segment lost 5 bases and the V segment lost 9 bases, leaving 12 bases of the junction unmatched. In nucleotides, the CDR3 is TGTGCCAGTTCTGGGACTAGCGCTCAACGGGAGACCCAGTACTTC. Amino acids: CASSGTSAQRETQYF.